The sequence of this TCR beta chain was determined in a study of control samples from healthy donors and cancer patients. The CDR3 runs to 13 residues. The ends were cut back, 5 bases at V and 2 bases at J, with 11 bases in the middle. Germline CDR1 reads SQVTM; CDR2 reads ANQGSEA. Using immunoSEQ multiplex PCR, the repertoire was profiled, and TCRdb retains in-frame clones only, with some absent. The table has fewer than 200,000 clones, around 93% seen once. Sequencing was carried out using blood. The chain is built from TRBV29-1 and TRBJ2-3; a possible D gene is TRBD1 (6 bases). This receptor was taken from a man aged 18 to 30 in good health. The CDR3: CSVRTGTTDTQYF. The CDR3 nucleotides read TGCAGCGTTAGAACAGGGACCACAGATACGCAGTATTTT.